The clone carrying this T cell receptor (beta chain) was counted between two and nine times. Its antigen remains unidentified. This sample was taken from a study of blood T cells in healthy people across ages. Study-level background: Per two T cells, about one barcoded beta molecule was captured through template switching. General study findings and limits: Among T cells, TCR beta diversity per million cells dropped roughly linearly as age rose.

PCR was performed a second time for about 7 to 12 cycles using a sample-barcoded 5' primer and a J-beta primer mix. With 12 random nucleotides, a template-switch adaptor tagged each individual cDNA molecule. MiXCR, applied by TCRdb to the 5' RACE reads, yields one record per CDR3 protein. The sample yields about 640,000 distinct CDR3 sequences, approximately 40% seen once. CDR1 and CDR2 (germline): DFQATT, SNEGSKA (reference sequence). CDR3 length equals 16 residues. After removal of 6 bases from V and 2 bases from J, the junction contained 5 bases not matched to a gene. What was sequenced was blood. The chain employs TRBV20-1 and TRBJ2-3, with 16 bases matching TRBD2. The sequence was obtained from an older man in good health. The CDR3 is CSAGTSGGANTDTQYF. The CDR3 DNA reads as TGCAGTGCCGGGACTAGCGGGGGGGCGAACACAGATACGCAGTATTTT.